This T cell receptor (beta chain) was profiled in a study of shared clonotypes between healthy human individuals. Broader study findings: The small donor group covered limited genetic and exposure diversity. Large depth notwithstanding, sorted-subset sequencing proved incomplete by rarefaction.

It was CD45RO-negative cells, positively selected for CCR7, that made up naive CD8 cells, with terminally differentiated effector memory CD45RA+ cells excluded. The protocol was immunoSEQ multiplex PCR, while the TCRdb copy is restricted to in-frame clones and leaves out a portion. The data show about 2.1 million clones, just over 90% seen once. About this clone itself: Its specificity is unknown.

The CDR3 sequence is 17 residues long. Germline V CDR1 and CDR2: LGHNA, YSLEER. V was pared by 0 bases and J by 10 bases, with 16 bases of the junction left unmatched. The rearrangement uses TRBV4-3 and TRBJ1-1; 8 bases line up with TRBD1. The receptor comes from a man younger than 30 in good health. Some clones in this sample may be carry-over from other donors' samples. Sequences were obtained from naive CD8+ T cells from PBMCs. The CDR3 spells CASSQEPGRTGRFGAFF. In DNA, the CDR3 is TGCGCCAGCAGCCAAGAGCCGGGCAGGACAGGGCGTTTTGGAGCTTTCTTT.